This T cell receptor beta chain was identified during a study of vaccination and CD4 T cells after COVID-19. At the level of the study: Each control culture was treated with a CEFX pool, an HIV-1 Nef pool, or no peptide.

Sequencing of cultured CD4+ T cell DNA used the Oncomine TCR Beta short-read assay. TCRdb re-derived calls from the PCR reads in MiXCR, one entry per CDR3 protein. Altogether around 19,000 distinct CDR3 sequences are present, around 33% being singletons, with the ten largest covering 2.6%. Documented time point: late sampling 161 to 241 days after vaccination in a few convalescent patients. As for treatment: roughly ten-day PBMC culture with coronavirus spike peptide pools or control peptides (ViraFEST assay). For this clonotype: Its antigen is unidentified.

Study-wide points: Recorded median SARS-CoV-2-reactive clonotype numbers increased from around 21 to 38 without reaching significance. Only relatively few convalescent patients were studied, and early post-infection timepoints were not analyzed.

Germline lookup yields CDR1 DFQATT and CDR2 SNEGSKA (reference sequence). The CDR3 spans 15 residues. Trimming took 2 bases from V and 3 from J, leaving 14 bases between them. The sample here was CD4+ T cells from blood, cultured in vitro, taken about 7 months after SARS-CoV-2 vaccination. The genes are TRBV20-1 and TRBJ2-1, with D possibly being TRBD1 (6 bases). This clonotype was obtained from a human donor who had recovered from COVID-19. The CDR3 here is CSARTPGQNYNEQFF. The CDR3 DNA reads TGCAGTGCTAGAACTCCGGGACAAAACTACAATGAGCAGTTCTTC.